The 23 T cell receptor beta chains below come from one sample, sequenced in a study of blood T cell repertoires in COVID-19. Assay used: immunoSEQ multiplex PCR; TCRdb lists only in-frame clones, some missing. The data show hundreds of thousands of clones, with 84% seen just once and just under 20% held by the top ten. Sequenced: peripheral blood. The receptors were sampled from a man aged 30-40 years with active or convalescent COVID-19.

The chain uses TRBV28 and TRBJ1-3; a weak D match, TRBD1 (6 bases). Trimming left V 7 bases short and J 4 bases short, with 11 bases between. CDR3 length: 13 amino acids. The germline V gene has CDR1 MDHEN and CDR2 SYDVKM. CDR3 DNA: TGTGCCAGCATGGGACAAAACGGAAACACCATATATTTT. This sequence encodes CASMGQNGNTIYF.

As DNA, the CDR3 is TGCGCCAGCAGCCAAGATGGTCCGGAGGGCCTCGGGGAGCTGTTTTTT. Translating it yields CASSQDGPEGLGELFF. The V call is TRBV4-3, the J call TRBJ2-2, with D perhaps TRBD2 (6 bases). The CDR3 contains 16 residues. Germline CDR1 LGHNA, CDR2 YSLEER. The ends were cut back, 0 bases at V and 7 bases at J, with 15 bases in the middle.

This chain links TRBV28 with TRBJ1-2, with 7 bases identical to TRBD1. The CDR3 runs to 13 residues. J was trimmed by 4 bases and V by 2 bases; bases with no gene match: 1. Germline CDR1 and CDR2: MDHEN and SYDVKM. This CDR3 is CASSLQGGYGYTF. The CDR3 region has the DNA TGTGCCAGCAGTTTACAGGGGGGCTATGGCTACACCTTC.

CDR3 coding DNA: TGCGCCAGCAGCCAAGATCGCGGGACTAGCGGCCCCTACGAGCAGTACTTC. It translates to CASSQDRGTSGPYEQYF. The chain links TRBV4-3 to TRBJ2-7; the match to TRBD2 covers 11 bases. After removal of 0 bases from V and 2 bases from J, the junction contained 6 bases not matched to a gene. The CDR3 has 17 residues. Germline V gene sequence: CDR1 LGHNA, CDR2 YSLEER.

The chain uses TRBV24-1 and TRBJ1-2; TRBD1 is a possible D gene (6 bases). Trimming removed 2 bases at V and 4 bases at J, with 10 bases between. The CDR3 has 14 amino acids. Per the germline V gene, CDR1 is KGHDR and CDR2 is SFDVKD. CDR3 in DNA: TGTGCCACCAGTGATTGGTCGGACAGCTATGGCTACACCTTC. This encodes CATSDWSDSYGYTF.

This chain connects TRBV27 to TRBJ1-3; D is uncertain. The germline CDR1 and CDR2 sequences are MNHEY and SMNVEV (reference sequence). Trimming removed 0 bases from V and 0 bases from J, with 9 bases in between. The CDR3 sequence is 16 residues long. CDR3 sequence reads: CASSLSFGFSGNTIYF. CDR3 in DNA: TGTGCCAGCAGTTTATCGTTCGGTTTCTCTGGAAACACCATATATTTT.

The table lists this clone with a few counts. This rearrangement joins TRBV2 to TRBJ2-4; possibly TRBD1 for D (5 bases). V shed 0 bases and J shed 2 bases, with 11 bases lying between them. The V gene's germline CDR1 is SNHLY and CDR2 FYNNEI. This CDR3 has 16 residues. Here the CDR3 DNA reads TGTGCCAGCAGTGAAGCGTTGGGGCCCCCCAAAAACATTCAGTACTTC. Translating it yields CASSEALGPPKNIQYF.

The J gene is TRBJ1-1, the V gene TRBV2, with D unresolved. The CDR3 has 11 residues. Germline V gives CDR1 SNHLY, CDR2 FYNNEI. Deletions cut 2 bases from V and 7 bases from J, with 5 bases between. CDR3 sequence reads: CASSESREAFF. DNA of the CDR3: TGTGCCAGCAGTGAAAGCCGTGAAGCTTTCTTT.

V usage is TRBV5-4 and J usage is TRBJ2-5; 7 bases map to TRBD1. CDR3 size: 14 residues. Per the germline V gene, CDR1 is SGHNT and CDR2 is YYREEE (reference sequence). J lost 2 bases, V lost 4 bases, and 5 bases had no gene match. The chain's CDR3 is CASSRDSPQETQYF. CDR3 sequence (DNA): TGTGCCAGCAGCCGGGACAGCCCGCAAGAGACCCAGTACTTC.

This clone was counted only a few times. The CDR3, as DNA: TGTGCCAGCGGGAATGGGGGCGGGACTAGGCGCGGAGAGACCCAGTACTTC. As protein: CASGNGGGTRRGETQYF. V gene TRBV9 combines with J gene TRBJ2-5, with 8 bases lining up with TRBD2. V gave up 7 bases and J gave up 4 bases; unmatched junction bases: 18. Germline CDR1 reads SGDLS; CDR2 reads YYNGEE. The length of the CDR3 is 17 residues.

The V gene is TRBV4-2, the J gene TRBJ2-5; a weak D match, TRBD1 (6 bases). V was cut by 6 bases and J by 5 bases, with 13 bases left in between. Germline values: CDR1 LGHNA, CDR2 YNFKEQ. The CDR3 loop spans 13 amino acids. CDR3 nucleotides: TGTGCCAGCAGTCGACAGGCCGGTGAGACCCAGTACTTC. This encodes CASSRQAGETQYF.

The chain uses TRBV29-1 and TRBJ2-1, with D possibly being TRBD1 or TRBD2 (7 bases each). The V end lost 8 bases, the J end lost 0 bases, and 17 bases lay between the germline ends. Germline V gives CDR1 SQVTM, CDR2 ANQGSEA. This CDR3 spans 15 amino acids. CDR3: CSLEGGGSSYNEQFF. The CDR3 nucleotides are TGCAGCCTCGAAGGGGGCGGGAGCTCCTACAATGAGCAGTTCTTC.

The chain is built from TRBV3-1 (or the pseudogene TRBV3-2) and TRBJ1-3; perhaps TRBD1 as D (5 bases). Trimming removed 1 base at V and 7 bases at J, with 14 bases between. This CDR3 spans 15 amino acids. The germline V gene encodes CDR1 LGHDT and CDR2 YNNKEL (reference sequence). CDR3 in DNA: TGTGCCAGCAGCCAAGGACGGGGGGTTAGTAACACCATATATTTT. Its translation: CASSQGRGVSNTIYF.

The chain couples TRBV9 to TRBJ2-7; D not certain. V was cut by 0 bases and J by 1 base, with 11 bases left in between. CDR3 length equals 15 residues. Germline V gene data show CDR1 as SGDLS and CDR2 as YYNGEE. CDR3 sequence (DNA): TGTGCCAGCAGCGTAGGTCTGCCCCGGTCCTACGAGCAGTACTTC. Its protein is CASSVGLPRSYEQYF.

The CDR3 nucleotides read TGTGCCAGCAGTCTAGCGGCAACAAGCACAGATACGCAGTATTTT. It specifies CASSLAATSTDTQYF. The chain recombines TRBV6-5 with TRBJ2-3; 7 positions match TRBD2. The CDR3 length is 15 residues. The ends lost 5 bases at V and 0 bases at J; junction bases unmatched: 5. Germline V gene lookup returns CDR1 MNHEY and CDR2 SVGAGI.

The chain couples TRBV6-5 to TRBJ1-5; 7 positions match TRBD1. Unmatched junction bases numbered 4, after V lost 0 bases and J lost 5 bases. Germline assignment: CDR1 MNHEY and CDR2 SVGAGI. The CDR3 extends over 15 amino acids. In DNA form, the CDR3 reads TGTGCCAGCAGTTACTCGACAGGGACAGATCAGCCCCAGCATTTT. This encodes CASSYSTGTDQPQHF.

V is TRBV11-3 and J is TRBJ1-1; no firm D call. The CDR3 contains 13 residues. From germline, CDR1 is SGHNT and CDR2 YENEEA. Trimming stripped 5 bases from V and 1 base from J, with 8 bases between. CDR3 sequence: CASSPTQNTEAFF. The CDR3 nucleotides are TGTGCCAGCAGCCCCACACAGAACACTGAAGCTTTCTTT.

There are a few counts of this clone. J is TRBJ1-5 and V is TRBV18; 8 bases align to TRBD1. This CDR3 has 16 residues. Germline V CDR1 and CDR2: KGHSH, LQKENI. J gave up 2 bases and V 3 bases, and 6 bases lay outside the gene matches. The CDR3 reads CASSPNGQGGNQPQHF. CDR3 sequence (DNA): TGTGCCAGCTCACCGAACGGACAGGGAGGCAATCAGCCCCAGCATTTT.

V usage is TRBV5-1 and J usage is TRBJ2-3; a possible D gene is TRBD1 (6 bases). The CDR3 sequence is 13 residues long. The ends were cut back, 4 bases at V and 3 bases at J, with 9 bases in the middle. Germline lookup yields CDR1 SGHRS and CDR2 YFSETQ. In DNA form, the CDR3 reads TGCGCCAGCAGCACGCAGGGGACAGATACGCAGTATTTT. This translates into CASSTQGTDTQYF. Full variable domain (rest looked up from reference TRBV5-1 and TRBJ2-3): KAGVTQTPRYLIKTRGQQVTLSCSPISGHRSVSWYQQTPGQGLQFLFEYFSETQRNKGNFPGRFSGRQFSNSRSEMNVSTLELGDSALYLCASSTQGTDTQYFGPGTRLTVL.

This clone was detected a few times. The CDR3 protein is CASSEDSFYGYTF. DNA for the CDR3: TGTGCCAGCAGTGAGGACAGCTTCTATGGCTACACCTTC. The chain combines TRBV2 with TRBJ1-2; possibly TRBD1 for D (6 bases). The germline CDR1 and CDR2 sequences are SNHLY and FYNNEI. The ends were cut back, 3 bases at V and 4 bases at J, with 9 bases in the middle. CDR3 length: 13 amino acids.

The rearrangement uses TRBV15 and TRBJ2-5; TRBD2 agrees at 9 bases. The germline V gene encodes CDR1 LNHNV and CDR2 YYDKDF (reference sequence). CDR3 size: 14 residues. V was pared by 0 bases and J by 7 bases, with 3 bases of the junction left unmatched. CDR3 DNA: TGTGCCACCAGCAGAGAGGCTAGCGGGGTGACCCAGTACTTC. This translates into CATSREASGVTQYF.

This clone was counted between two and nine times. This chain connects TRBV19 to TRBJ1-2; 11 bases are a match to TRBD1. The CDR3 spans 13 residues. V shed 4 bases and J 6 bases; nucleotides not matched to a gene: 1. The germline gives CDR1 LNHDA, CDR2 SQIVND (reference sequence). In nucleotides, the CDR3 is TGTGCCAGTAGTAGGGGACAGGGGGATGGCTACACCTTC. It encodes CASSRGQGDGYTF.

V usage is TRBV19 and J usage is TRBJ1-1; TRBD1 aligns across 11 bases. CDR1 and CDR2 (germline): LNHDA, SQIVND (reference sequence). The V and J ends lost 5 bases and 5 bases, in that order; junction bases with no gene match: 7. The CDR3 contains 15 residues. CDR3 DNA sequence: TGTGCCAGTAGTCCGGGACAGGGGGTTTGGACTGAAGCTTTCTTT. Its protein product is CASSPGQGVWTEAFF.